This T cell receptor (beta chain) was identified during a study of T cell changes during pregnancy in multiple sclerosis. This CDR3 has 14 amino acids. Germline assignment: CDR1 SGHRS and CDR2 YFSETQ. The junction had 3 bases not matched to a gene; V was cut back by 2 bases and J by 2 bases. Clones were sequenced by immunoSEQ multiplex PCR, and TCRdb holds only the in-frame ones, with some missing. The top ten clones hold 1.5% to 1.9% of a sample with 70,000 to 100,000 clones, roughly 90% of them seen once. This TCR was recovered from a female donor with multiple sclerosis, enrolled in a pregnancy study. The chain employs TRBV5-1 and TRBJ2-7; TRBD2 matches 8 bases. Material: peripheral blood, obtained in the first trimester of pregnancy. As DNA, the CDR3 is TGCGCCAGCAGCTTCTCGGGAGGGACCTACGAGCAGTACTTC. This gives the protein CASSFSGGTYEQYF.